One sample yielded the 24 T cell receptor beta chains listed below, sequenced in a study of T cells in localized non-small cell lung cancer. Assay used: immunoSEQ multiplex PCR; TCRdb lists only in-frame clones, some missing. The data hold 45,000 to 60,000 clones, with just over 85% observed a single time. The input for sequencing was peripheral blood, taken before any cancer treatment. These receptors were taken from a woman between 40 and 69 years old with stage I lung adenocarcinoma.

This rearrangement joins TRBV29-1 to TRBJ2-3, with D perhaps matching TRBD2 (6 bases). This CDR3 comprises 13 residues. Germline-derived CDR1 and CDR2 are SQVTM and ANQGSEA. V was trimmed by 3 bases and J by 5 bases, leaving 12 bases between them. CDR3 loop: CSVDVVGGDTQYF. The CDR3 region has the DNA TGCAGCGTTGATGTGGTGGGGGGAGATACGCAGTATTTT.

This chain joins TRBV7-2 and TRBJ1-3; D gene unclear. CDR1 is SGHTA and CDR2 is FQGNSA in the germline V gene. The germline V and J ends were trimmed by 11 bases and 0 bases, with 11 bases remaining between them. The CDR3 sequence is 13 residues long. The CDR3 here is CASREISGNTIYF. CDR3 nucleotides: TGTGCCTCCCGGGAGATCTCTGGAAACACCATATATTTT.

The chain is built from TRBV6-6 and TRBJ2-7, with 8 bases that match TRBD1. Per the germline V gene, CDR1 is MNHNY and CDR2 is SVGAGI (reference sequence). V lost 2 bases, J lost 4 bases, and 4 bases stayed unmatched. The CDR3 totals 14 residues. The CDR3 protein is CASSYGQGLYEQYF. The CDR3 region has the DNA TGTGCCAGCAGTTACGGACAGGGCCTGTACGAGCAGTACTTC.

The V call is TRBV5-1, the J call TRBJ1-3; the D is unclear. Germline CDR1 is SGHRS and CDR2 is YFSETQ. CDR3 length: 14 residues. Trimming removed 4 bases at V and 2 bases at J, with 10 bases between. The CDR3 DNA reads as TGCGCCAGCAGCAGGTTTGGAGCTGGAAACACCATATATTTT. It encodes CASSRFGAGNTIYF.

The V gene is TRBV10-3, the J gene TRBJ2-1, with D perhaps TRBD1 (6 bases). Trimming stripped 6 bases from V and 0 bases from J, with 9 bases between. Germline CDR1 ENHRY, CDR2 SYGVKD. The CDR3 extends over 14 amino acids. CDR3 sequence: CAISRDTSYNEQFF. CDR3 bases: TGTGCCATCAGCCGGGACACCTCCTACAATGAGCAGTTCTTC.

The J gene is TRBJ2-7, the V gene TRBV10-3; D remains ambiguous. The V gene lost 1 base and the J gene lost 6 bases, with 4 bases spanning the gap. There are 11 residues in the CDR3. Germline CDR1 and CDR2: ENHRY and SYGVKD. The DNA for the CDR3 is TGTGCCATCAGTGAGTTCAGCGAGCAGTACTTC. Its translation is CAISEFSEQYF.

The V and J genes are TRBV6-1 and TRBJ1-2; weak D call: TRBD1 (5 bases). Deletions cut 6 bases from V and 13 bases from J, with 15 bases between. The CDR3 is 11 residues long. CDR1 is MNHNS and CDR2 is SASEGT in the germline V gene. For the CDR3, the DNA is TGTGCCAGCAGGCCCCGGGACCTAGTCACCTTC. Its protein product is CASRPRDLVTF.

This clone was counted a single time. CDR3 in DNA: TGTGCCAGTAGTATCCACGGTAACACTGAAGCTTTCTTT. Translation: CASSIHGNTEAFF. The chain uses TRBV19 and TRBJ1-1; no firm D call. Germline CDR1 LNHDA, CDR2 SQIVND (reference sequence). The V end was cut by 3 bases, the J end by 2 bases, with 7 bases between. The CDR3 has 13 amino acids.

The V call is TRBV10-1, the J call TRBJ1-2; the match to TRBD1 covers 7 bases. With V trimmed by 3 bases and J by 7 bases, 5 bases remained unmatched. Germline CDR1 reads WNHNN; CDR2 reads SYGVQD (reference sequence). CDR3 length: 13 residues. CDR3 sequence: CASSDRNRGGYTF. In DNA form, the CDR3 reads TGCGCCAGCAGTGATCGGAACAGGGGTGGCTACACCTTC.

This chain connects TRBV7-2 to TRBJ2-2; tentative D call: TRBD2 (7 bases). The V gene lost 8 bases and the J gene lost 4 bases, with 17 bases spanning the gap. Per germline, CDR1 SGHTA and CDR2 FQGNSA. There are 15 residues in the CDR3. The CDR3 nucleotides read TGTGCCAGCGGCAAAAGGGGGGGTAGCACCGGGGAGCTGTTTTTT. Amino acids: CASGKRGGSTGELFF.

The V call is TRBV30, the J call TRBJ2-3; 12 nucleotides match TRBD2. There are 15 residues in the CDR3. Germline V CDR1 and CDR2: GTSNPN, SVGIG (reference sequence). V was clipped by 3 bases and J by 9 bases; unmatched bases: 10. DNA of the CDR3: TGTGCCTGGAGCTCACTAGCGGGGGGACAAGTAACGCAGTATTTT. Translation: CAWSSLAGGQVTQYF. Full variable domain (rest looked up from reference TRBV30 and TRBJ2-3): SQTIHQWPATLVQPVGSPLSLECTVEGTSNPNLYWYRQAAGRGLQLLFYSVGIGQISSEVPQNLSASRPQDRQFILSSKKLLLSDSGFYLCAWSSLAGGQVTQYFGPGTRLTVL.

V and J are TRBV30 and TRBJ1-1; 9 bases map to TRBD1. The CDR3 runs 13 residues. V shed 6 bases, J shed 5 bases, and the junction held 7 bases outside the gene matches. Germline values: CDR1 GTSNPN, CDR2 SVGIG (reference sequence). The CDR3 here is CACNRGLRTEAFF. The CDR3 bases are TGTGCCTGCAACAGGGGGCTGAGGACTGAAGCTTTCTTT.

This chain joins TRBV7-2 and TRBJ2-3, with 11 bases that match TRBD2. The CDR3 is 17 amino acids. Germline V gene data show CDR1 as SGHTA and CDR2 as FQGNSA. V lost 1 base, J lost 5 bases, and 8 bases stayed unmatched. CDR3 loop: CASSLGFSGGARDTQYF. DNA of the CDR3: TGTGCCAGCAGCTTAGGCTTTAGCGGGGGGGCCCGAGATACGCAGTATTTT.

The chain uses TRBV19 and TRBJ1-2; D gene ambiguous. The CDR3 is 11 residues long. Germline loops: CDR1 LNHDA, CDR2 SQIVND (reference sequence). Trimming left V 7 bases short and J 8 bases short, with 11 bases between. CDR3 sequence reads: CASMAANGYTF. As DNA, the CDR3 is TGTGCCAGTATGGCGGCCAACGGCTACACCTTC.

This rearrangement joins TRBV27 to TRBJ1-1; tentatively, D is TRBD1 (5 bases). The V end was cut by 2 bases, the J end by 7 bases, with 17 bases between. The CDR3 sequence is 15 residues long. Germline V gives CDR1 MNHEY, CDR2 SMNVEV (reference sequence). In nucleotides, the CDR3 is TGTGCCAGCAGTTTAGGCGCACTGGGGCTCGGTGAAGCTTTCTTT. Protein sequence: CASSLGALGLGEAFF.

The CDR3 loop reads CASSPIQNNSPLHF. CDR3 sequence (DNA): TGTGCCAGCAGCCCTATCCAGAATAATTCACCCCTCCACTTT. The chain joins TRBV7-2 to TRBJ1-6; no clear D gene. The germline V gene encodes CDR1 SGHTA and CDR2 FQGNSA. CDR3 length: 14 amino acids. With 5 bases removed from V and 5 bases from J, the gap between germline ends came to 10 bases.

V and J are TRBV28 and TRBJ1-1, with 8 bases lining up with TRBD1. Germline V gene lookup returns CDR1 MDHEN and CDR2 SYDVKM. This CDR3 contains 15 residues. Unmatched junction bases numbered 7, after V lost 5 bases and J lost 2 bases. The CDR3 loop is CASSQGGQGNTEAFF. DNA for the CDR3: TGTGCCAGCAGTCAGGGAGGACAGGGAAACACTGAAGCTTTCTTT.

CDR3 nucleotides: TGTGCCAGCAGCCCGACTACAGGGAACTATGGCTACACCTTC. Translated: CASSPTTGNYGYTF. The chain joins TRBV5-5 to TRBJ1-2, with D possibly being TRBD1 (6 bases). Germline V gives CDR1 SGHKS, CDR2 YYEKEE (reference sequence). The CDR3 sequence is 14 residues long. V was trimmed by 4 bases and J by 2 bases, leaving 12 bases between them.

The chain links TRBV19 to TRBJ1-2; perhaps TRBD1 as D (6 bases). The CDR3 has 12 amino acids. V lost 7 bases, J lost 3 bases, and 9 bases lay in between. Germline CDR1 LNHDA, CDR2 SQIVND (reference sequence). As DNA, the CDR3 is TGTGCCAGTAAACAGGGCCACTATGGCTACACCTTC. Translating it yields CASKQGHYGYTF.

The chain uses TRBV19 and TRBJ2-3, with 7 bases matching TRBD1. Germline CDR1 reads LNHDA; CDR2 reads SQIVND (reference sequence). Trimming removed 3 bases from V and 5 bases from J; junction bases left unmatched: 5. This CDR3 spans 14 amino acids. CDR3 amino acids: CASSMGQGVDTQYF. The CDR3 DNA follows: TGTGCCAGTAGTATGGGCCAGGGGGTAGATACGCAGTATTTT.

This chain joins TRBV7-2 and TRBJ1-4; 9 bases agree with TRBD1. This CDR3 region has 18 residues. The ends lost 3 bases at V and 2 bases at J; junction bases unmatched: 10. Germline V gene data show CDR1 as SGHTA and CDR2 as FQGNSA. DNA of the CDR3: TGTGCCAGCAGCTTCACCGGGACAGGGAGAGGGACTAATGAAAAACTGTTTTTT. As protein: CASSFTGTGRGTNEKLFF.

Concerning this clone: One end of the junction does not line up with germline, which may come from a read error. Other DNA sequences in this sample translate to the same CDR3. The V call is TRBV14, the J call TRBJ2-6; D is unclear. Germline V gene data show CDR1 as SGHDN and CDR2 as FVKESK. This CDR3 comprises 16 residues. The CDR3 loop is CASSPPSTSGANVLTF. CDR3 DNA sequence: TGTGCCAGTAGCCCTCCGTCGACCTCCGGGGCCAACGTCCTGACTTTC.

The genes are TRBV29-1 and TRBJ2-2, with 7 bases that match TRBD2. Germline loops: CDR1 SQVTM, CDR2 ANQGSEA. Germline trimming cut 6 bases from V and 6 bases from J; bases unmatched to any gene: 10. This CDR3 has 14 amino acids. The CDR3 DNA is TGCAGCGTGCTGACGGCGGGGGTTTCCGGGGAGCTGTTTTTT. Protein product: CSVLTAGVSGELFF.

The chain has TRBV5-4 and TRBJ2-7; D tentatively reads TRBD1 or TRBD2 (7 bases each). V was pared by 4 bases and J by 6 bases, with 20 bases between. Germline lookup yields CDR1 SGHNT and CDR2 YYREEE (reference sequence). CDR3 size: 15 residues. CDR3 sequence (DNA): TGTGCCAGCAGCCAGGGGGGGGCAGGAGGTCGCGAGCAGTACTTC. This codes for CASSQGGAGGREQYF.